This is a list of T cell receptor beta chains from one sample in a study of blood T cell repertoires in COVID-19. Clones were sequenced by immunoSEQ multiplex PCR, and TCRdb holds only the in-frame ones, with some missing. Of under 150,000 clones in the sample, 70% to 90% were seen once. The specimen sequenced was peripheral blood. The receptors were gathered from a human donor in a cohort sampled during active COVID-19. The CDR3 runs from the conserved cysteine through the conserved F or W. The D gene is left open where the match is weak. Clone size, where shown, is once, few, many, or a class for clones that have expanded.

j_call: TRBJ2-2; clone_size: .; v_call: TRBV24-1; d_call: .; cdr3_aa: CATQATTTNTGELFF; cdr3_nt: TGTGCCACCCAGGCGACGACAACGAACACCGGGGAGCTGTTTTTT
j_call: TRBJ2-1; clone_size: .; v_call: TRBV5-3; d_call: .; cdr3_aa: CARSLWSQREQFF; cdr3_nt: TGTGCCAGAAGCTTGTGGTCCCAGCGGGAGCAGTTCTTC
j_call: TRBJ1-5; clone_size: .; v_call: TRBV12-3/TRBV12-4; d_call: .; cdr3_aa: CASTPRGNQPQHF; cdr3_nt: TGTGCCAGCACCCCCAGGGGCAATCAGCCCCAGCATTTT
j_call: TRBJ1-4; clone_size: .; v_call: TRBV30; d_call: TRBD1; cdr3_aa: CAWSPSVRDRLRAMRFYEKLFF; cdr3_nt: TGTGCCTGGAGTCCGTCGGTCCGGGACAGGCTCAGGGCAATGCGTTTTTATGAAAAACTGTTTTTT
j_call: TRBJ2-7; clone_size: once; v_call: TRBV5-6; d_call: TRBD2; cdr3_aa: CASSLVTSGYYEQYF; cdr3_nt: TGTGCCAGCAGCTTGGTGACTAGCGGTTACTACGAGCAGTACTTC
j_call: TRBJ1-1; clone_size: .; v_call: TRBV4-2; d_call: .; cdr3_aa: CASSQDFQSEAFF; cdr3_nt: TGTGCCAGCAGCCAAGATTTTCAATCTGAAGCTTTCTTT
j_call: TRBJ1-1; clone_size: .; v_call: TRBV3-1/TRBV3-2; d_call: TRBD1; cdr3_aa: CASSQVGDRKAFF; cdr3_nt: TGTGCCAGCAGCCAAGTAGGGGACAGGAAAGCTTTCTTT
j_call: TRBJ1-5; clone_size: .; v_call: TRBV19; d_call: .; cdr3_aa: CASTVRTLDNQPQHF; cdr3_nt: TGTGCCAGTACCGTCCGAACCCTAGATAACCAGCCCCAGCATTTT
j_call: TRBJ2-2; clone_size: .; v_call: TRBV7-2; d_call: .; cdr3_aa: CASSPRGTAANTGELFF; cdr3_nt: TGTGCCAGCAGCCCCCGGGGGACAGCAGCGAACACCGGGGAGCTGTTTTTT
j_call: TRBJ2-5; clone_size: .; v_call: TRBV2; d_call: TRBD1; cdr3_aa: CASSTQGTQETQYF; cdr3_nt: TGTGCCAGCAGTACACAGGGGACCCAAGAGACCCAGTACTTC
j_call: TRBJ1-2; clone_size: .; v_call: TRBV6-5; d_call: .; cdr3_aa: CASSYSPRGNYGYTF; cdr3_nt: TGTGCCAGCAGTTACTCGCCACGGGGGAACTATGGCTACACCTTC
j_call: TRBJ1-1; clone_size: .; v_call: TRBV18; d_call: .; cdr3_aa: CASSPPAGQTRFGSEAFF; cdr3_nt: TGTGCCAGCTCACCGCCCGCTGGACAGACGAGATTCGGTTCTGAAGCTTTCTTT
j_call: TRBJ2-7; clone_size: .; v_call: TRBV9; d_call: .; cdr3_aa: CASSPEGGSPYEQYF; cdr3_nt: TGTGCCAGCAGCCCGGAGGGCGGCTCCCCCTACGAGCAGTACTTC
j_call: TRBJ2-2; clone_size: .; v_call: TRBV6-4; d_call: .; cdr3_aa: CASRWVCRANTGELFF; cdr3_nt: TGTGCCAGCAGGTGGGTCTGCAGGGCGAACACCGGGGAGCTGTTTTTT
j_call: TRBJ2-7; clone_size: .; v_call: TRBV7-8; d_call: TRBD1; cdr3_aa: CASTPTGGAYLSNEQYF; cdr3_nt: TGTGCCAGCACCCCGACAGGGGGCGCGTATTTATCCAACGAGCAGTACTTC
j_call: TRBJ2-5; clone_size: .; v_call: TRBV27; d_call: .; cdr3_aa: CASRKAQETQYF; cdr3_nt: TGTGCCAGCAGAAAAGCCCAAGAGACCCAGTACTTC
j_call: TRBJ2-7; clone_size: .; v_call: TRBV5-5; d_call: .; cdr3_aa: CASSSESESYEQYF; cdr3_nt: TGTGCCAGCAGCTCTGAGTCCGAATCCTACGAGCAGTACTTC
j_call: TRBJ1-1; clone_size: .; v_call: TRBV5-6; d_call: TRBD1; cdr3_aa: CASSYLGQGMNTEAFF; cdr3_nt: TGTGCCAGCAGCTACCTCGGACAGGGCATGAACACTGAAGCTTTCTTT
j_call: TRBJ2-7; clone_size: .; v_call: TRBV19; d_call: TRBD1; cdr3_aa: CASSIGQGGYEQYF; cdr3_nt: TGTGCCAGTAGCATCGGACAGGGTGGTTACGAGCAGTACTTC
j_call: TRBJ2-1; clone_size: .; v_call: TRBV14; d_call: TRBD2; cdr3_aa: CASSQEGTSPMYEQFF; cdr3_nt: TGTGCCAGCAGCCAAGAGGGGACTAGCCCTATGTATGAGCAGTTCTTC
j_call: TRBJ1-5; clone_size: once; v_call: TRBV2; d_call: .; cdr3_aa: CASSEQGHYSNQPQHF; cdr3_nt: TGTGCCAGCAGTGAACAGGGTCACTATAGCAATCAGCCCCAGCATTTT
j_call: TRBJ2-3; clone_size: .; v_call: TRBV9; d_call: TRBD1; cdr3_aa: CASSARDRGRGGTQYF; cdr3_nt: TGTGCCAGCAGCGCCCGGGACAGGGGGAGAGGGGGTACGCAGTATTTT
j_call: TRBJ2-3; clone_size: once; v_call: TRBV5-6; d_call: .; cdr3_aa: CASSPRTASTDTQYF; cdr3_nt: TGTGCCAGCAGCCCAAGGACTGCCAGTACAGATACGCAGTATTTT
j_call: TRBJ1-2; clone_size: .; v_call: TRBV29-1; d_call: TRBD1; cdr3_aa: CSVGQGVGYTF; cdr3_nt: TGCAGCGTTGGGCAGGGGGTCGGCTACACCTTC
j_call: TRBJ2-2; clone_size: .; v_call: TRBV5-1; d_call: .; cdr3_aa: CASSLTGKNTGELFF; cdr3_nt: TGCGCCAGCAGCTTGACAGGAAAAAACACCGGGGAGCTGTTTTTT
j_call: TRBJ2-7; clone_size: .; v_call: TRBV7-9; d_call: TRBD2; cdr3_aa: CASSISGASYEQYF; cdr3_nt: TGTGCCAGCAGCATTAGCGGGGCCTCCTACGAGCAGTACTTC
j_call: TRBJ1-1; clone_size: .; v_call: TRBV2; d_call: .; cdr3_aa: CASRVWSGLNTEAFF; cdr3_nt: TGTGCCAGCAGGGTTTGGAGCGGCCTCAACACTGAAGCTTTCTTT
j_call: TRBJ2-1; clone_size: few; v_call: TRBV27; d_call: TRBD2; cdr3_aa: CASSYRALGLAGASSYNEQFF; cdr3_nt: TGTGCCAGCAGTTATCGCGCCCTTGGGCTAGCGGGGGCCTCCTCCTACAATGAGCAGTTCTTC